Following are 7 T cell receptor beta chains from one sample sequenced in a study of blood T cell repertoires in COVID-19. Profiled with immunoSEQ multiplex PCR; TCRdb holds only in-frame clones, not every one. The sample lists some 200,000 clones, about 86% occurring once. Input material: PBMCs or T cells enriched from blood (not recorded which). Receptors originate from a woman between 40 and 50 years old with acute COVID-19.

The CDR3 DNA sequence: TGTGCCTGGAGTCCCCTTCGCGGTAGCTGGACAGATACGCAGTATTTT. Its translation: CAWSPLRGSWTDTQYF. The V and J genes are TRBV30 and TRBJ2-3; D not resolved. CDR1 and CDR2 (germline): GTSNPN, SVGIG (reference sequence). Trimming stripped 2 bases from V and 3 bases from J, with 18 bases between. The CDR3 consists of 16 residues. Full variable domain (outside the CDR3, taken from reference TRBV30 and TRBJ2-3): SQTIHQWPATLVQPVGSPLSLECTVEGTSNPNLYWYRQAAGRGLQLLFYSVGIGQISSEVPQNLSASRPQDRQFILSSKKLLLSDSGFYLCAWSPLRGSWTDTQYFGPGTRLTVL.

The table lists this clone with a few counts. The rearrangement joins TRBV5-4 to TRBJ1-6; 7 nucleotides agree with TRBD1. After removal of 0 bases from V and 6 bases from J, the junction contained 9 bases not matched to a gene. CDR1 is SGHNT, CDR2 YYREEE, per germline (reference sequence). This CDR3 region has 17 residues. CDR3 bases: TGTGCCAGCAGCTTGGGGGACAGCCTTAAGTTTAATTCACCCCTCCACTTT. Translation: CASSLGDSLKFNSPLHF.

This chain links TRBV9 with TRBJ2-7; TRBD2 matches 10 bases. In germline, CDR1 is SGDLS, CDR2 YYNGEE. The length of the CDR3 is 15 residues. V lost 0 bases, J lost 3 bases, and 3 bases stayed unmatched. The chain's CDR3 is CASSVGTSGVYEQYF. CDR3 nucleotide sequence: TGTGCCAGCAGCGTAGGAACTAGCGGGGTCTACGAGCAGTACTTC.

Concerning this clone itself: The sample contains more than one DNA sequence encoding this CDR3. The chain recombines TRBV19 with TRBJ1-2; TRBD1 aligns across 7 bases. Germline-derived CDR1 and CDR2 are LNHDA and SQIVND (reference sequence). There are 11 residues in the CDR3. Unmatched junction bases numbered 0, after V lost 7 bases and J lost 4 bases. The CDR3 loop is CASTGGYGYTF. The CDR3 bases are TGTGCCAGTACAGGGGGCTATGGCTACACCTTC. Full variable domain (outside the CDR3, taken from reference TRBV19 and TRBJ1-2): DGGITQSPKYLFRKEGQNVTLSCEQNLNHDAMYWYRQDPGQGLRLIYYSQIVNDFQKGDIAEGYSVSREKKESFPLTVTSAQKNPTAFYLCASTGGYGYTFGSGTRLTVV.

The CDR3 DNA sequence: TGTGCCAGCAGCTTAGGGGGAGGGCCTGAAAAACTGTTTTTT. This gives the protein CASSLGGGPEKLFF. The chain couples TRBV7-9 to TRBJ1-4; unclear D gene. The germline gives CDR1 SEHNR, CDR2 FQNEAQ (reference sequence). The V end was cut by 1 base, the J end by 7 bases, with 10 bases between. The CDR3 is made up of 14 amino acids.

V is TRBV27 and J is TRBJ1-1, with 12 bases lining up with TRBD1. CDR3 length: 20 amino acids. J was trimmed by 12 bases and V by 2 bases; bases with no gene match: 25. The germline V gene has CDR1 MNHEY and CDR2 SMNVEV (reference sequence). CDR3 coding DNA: TGTGCCAGCAGTTTAGGGACAGGGGGCCCCGCTCGACTCAGAGCGAAAAGTTCTTTCTTT. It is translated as CASSLGTGGPARLRAKSSFF.

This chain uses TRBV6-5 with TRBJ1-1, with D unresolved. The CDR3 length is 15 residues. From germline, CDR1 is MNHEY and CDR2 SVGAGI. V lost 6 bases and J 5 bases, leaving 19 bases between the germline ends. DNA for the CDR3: TGTGCCAGCAGGACCGGCTATTCGGGGTGGACTGAAGCTTTCTTT. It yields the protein CASRTGYSGWTEAFF.